This TCR beta chain was captured by sequencing in a study of shared clonotypes between healthy human individuals. The authors ran unsorted PBMC replicate PCRs on around 270 ng DNA, around 33,000 T cell genomes. Per the study methods: ImmunoSEQ junction-only sequences lacked quality scores, so their filtering differed. Clones were read by immunoSEQ multiplex PCR, and TCRdb kept only the in-frame ones, dropping some. Clone size and V and J calls were adopted from that table, with D and trimming inferred from the DNA. The data contain more than 450,000 clones, approximately 79% of them seen just once; the ten biggest clones take up 10% to 15%. The study drew its donors from healthy HIV-negative adults without recent acute infections or vaccinations. V was pared by 4 bases and J by 0 bases, with 7 bases between. Germline values: CDR1 SGDLS, CDR2 YYNGEE. The CDR3 spans 14 residues.

What was sequenced was PBMCs. This chain uses TRBV9 with TRBJ2-2, with D hard to call. The receptor's source is a woman aged 40 to 49 in good health. Some clones in this sample may be carry-over from other donors' samples. The CDR3 is CASSPRSNTGELFF. The CDR3 DNA follows: TGTGCCAGCAGCCCCAGATCGAACACCGGGGAGCTGTTTTTT.